The source of this T cell receptor beta chain is a study of radiotherapy plus CTLA-4 blockade in lung cancer. This clone was recorded a few times. The assay was immunoSEQ multiplex PCR, and TCRdb's table has in-frame clones only and misses some. The sample lists 35,000 to 45,000 clones, roughly 72% occurring once. This receptor was identified in a human donor with non-small cell lung cancer who had stable disease on radiotherapy plus ipilimumab. The sequencing used peripheral blood, collected from a patient treated with radiotherapy plus ipilimumab.

The CDR3 nucleotides are TGCGCCAGCAGCCCGGACAGTTTTAGCAATCAGCCCCAGCATTTT. Protein: CASSPDSFSNQPQHF. The V gene is TRBV5-1, the J gene TRBJ1-5, with TRBD1 as a possible D gene (6 bases). The V and J ends lost 4 bases and 0 bases respectively, with 11 bases between them. Germline CDR1 reads SGHRS; CDR2 reads YFSETQ. The length of the CDR3 is 15 residues.